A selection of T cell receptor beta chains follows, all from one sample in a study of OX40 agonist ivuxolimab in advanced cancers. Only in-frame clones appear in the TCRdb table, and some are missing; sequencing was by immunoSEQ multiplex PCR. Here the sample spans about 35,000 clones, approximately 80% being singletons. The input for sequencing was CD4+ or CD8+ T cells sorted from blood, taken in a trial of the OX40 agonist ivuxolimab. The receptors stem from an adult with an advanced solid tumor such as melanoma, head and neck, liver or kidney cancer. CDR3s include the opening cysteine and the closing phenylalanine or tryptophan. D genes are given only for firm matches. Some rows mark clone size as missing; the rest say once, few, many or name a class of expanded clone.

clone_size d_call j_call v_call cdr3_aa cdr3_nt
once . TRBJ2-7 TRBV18 CASSPPLWDRFYELYF TGTGCCAGCTCACCACCGCTCTGGGACCGGTTCTACGAGCTGTACTTC
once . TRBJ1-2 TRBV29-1 CSVEDVAPAGYTF TGCAGCGTTGAAGATGTGGCCCCGGCTGGCTACACCTTC
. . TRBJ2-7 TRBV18 CASSPLRGQSYEQYF TGTGCCAGCTCACCACTTAGGGGCCAGTCCTACGAGCAGTACTTC
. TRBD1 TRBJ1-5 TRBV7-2 CASSLTQGAAQPQHF TGTGCCAGCAGCTTAACTCAGGGGGCGGCTCAGCCCCAGCATTTT
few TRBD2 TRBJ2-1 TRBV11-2 CASSLYPSGRGEQFF TGTGCCAGCAGCTTATATCCTAGCGGGAGGGGTGAGCAGTTCTTC
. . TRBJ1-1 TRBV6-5 CASSPRDRGNTEAFF TGTGCCAGCAGCCCCAGAGATCGTGGGAACACTGAAGCTTTCTTT
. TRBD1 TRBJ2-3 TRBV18 CASSPGQGRTDTQYF TGTGCCAGCTCACCGGGACAGGGGCGCACAGATACGCAGTATTTT
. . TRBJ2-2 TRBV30 CAWSVGGASGELFF TGTGCCTGGAGTGTAGGCGGGGCTAGCGGGGAGCTGTTTTTT
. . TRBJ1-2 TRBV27 CASSLRGAYGYTF TGTGCCAGCAGTTTAAGGGGGGCCTATGGCTACACCTTC
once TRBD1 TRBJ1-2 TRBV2 CAKTPQGAYGYTF TGTGCCAAGACACCTCAGGGGGCCTATGGCTACACCTTC
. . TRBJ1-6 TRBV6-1 CASSEFAGNNNSPLHF TGTGCCAGCAGTGAATTTGCAGGGAATAATAATTCACCCCTCCACTTT
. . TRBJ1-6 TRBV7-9 CASSSFELPLHF TGTGCCAGCAGCTCCTTCGAGTTACCCCTCCACTTT
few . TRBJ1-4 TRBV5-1 CASSLVLNEKLFF TGCGCCAGCAGCTTGGTACTTAATGAAAAACTGTTTTTT
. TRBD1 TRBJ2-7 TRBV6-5 CASSSPLTGAYEQYF TGTGCCAGCAGTAGCCCCCTCACAGGGGCCTACGAGCAGTACTTC
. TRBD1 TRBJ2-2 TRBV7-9 CASSHRDRTVTGELFF TGTGCCAGCAGCCACCGGGACAGGACAGTCACCGGGGAGCTGTTTTTT
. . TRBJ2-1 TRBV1 CTSSQDLAGYNEQFF TGCACCAGCAGCCAAGATCTGGCGGGGTACAATGAGCAGTTCTTC
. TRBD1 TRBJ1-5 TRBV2 CASSGYGGGFLNQPQHF TGTGCCAGCAGTGGGTACGGAGGGGGCTTTTTGAATCAGCCCCAGCATTTT
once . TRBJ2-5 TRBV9 CASSVRQKETQYF TGTGCCAGCAGCGTTAGACAGAAAGAGACCCAGTACTTC
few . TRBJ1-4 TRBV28 CASSSQGLGQEEKLFF TGTGCCAGCAGTTCCCAGGGACTGGGGCAGGAAGAAAAACTGTTTTTT
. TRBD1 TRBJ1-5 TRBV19 CASSTLDRDNQPQHF TGTGCCAGTAGTACACTGGACAGGGACAATCAGCCCCAGCATTTT
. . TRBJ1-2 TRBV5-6 CASSLWGSHGYTF TGTGCCAGCAGCTTGTGGGGGTCCCATGGCTACACCTTC
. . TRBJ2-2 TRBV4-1 CASSHQAFSGELFF TGCGCCAGCAGCCACCAGGCCTTCTCGGGGGAGCTGTTTTTT
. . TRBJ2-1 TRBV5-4 CASSHDLREQFF TGTGCCAGCAGCCACGACCTTAGGGAGCAGTTCTTC
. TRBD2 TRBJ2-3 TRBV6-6 CASSPAGVRTDTQYF TGTGCCAGCAGCCCGGCGGGGGTGCGCACAGATACGCAGTATTTT
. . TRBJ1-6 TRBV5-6 CASSLDVSEASPLHF TGTGCCAGCAGCTTGGACGTCAGTGAGGCGTCACCCCTCCACTTT
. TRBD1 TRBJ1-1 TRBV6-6 CASSQDRDSTEAFF TGTGCCAGCAGTCAGGACAGGGATTCGACTGAAGCTTTCTTT
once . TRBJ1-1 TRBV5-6 CASSLVVTEAFF TGTGCCAGCAGCTTAGTGGTCACTGAAGCTTTCTTT
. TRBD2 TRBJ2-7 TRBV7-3 CASSLKPGLGHEQYF TGTGCCAGCAGCCTCAAGCCGGGACTAGGACACGAGCAGTACTTC
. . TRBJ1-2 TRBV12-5 CASGSTDSPYGYTF TGTGCTAGTGGTTCCACAGACAGTCCTTATGGCTACACCTTC
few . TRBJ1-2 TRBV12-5 CASGSASGGYTF TGTGCTAGTGGTTCCGCCTCTGGTGGCTACACCTTC
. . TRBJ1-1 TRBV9 CASSSHFGGTEAFF TGTGCCAGCAGCTCCCATTTCGGAGGGACTGAAGCTTTCTTT
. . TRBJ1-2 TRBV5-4 CASSLLQGRDGYTF TGTGCCAGCAGCCTATTACAGGGCAGAGACGGCTACACCTTC